The rows below give T cell receptor beta chains drawn from one sample of a study of T cells after yellow fever vaccination. In TCRdb, the 5' RACE reads were re-called with MiXCR into one record per CDR3 protein. This sample has 150,000 to 200,000 distinct CDR3 sequences; around 9.7% occur once, and the top ten carry around 40%. The sample in question was CD8+ T cells sorted from PBMCs, obtained 45 days after the yellow fever booster vaccination. The receptor source for this set is a man aged 18 to 29 who received the YFV17D yellow fever vaccine. Each CDR3 is given with its conserved first and last residue. A D gene is named only where the DNA matches it firmly. Clone size is not always given. Where it is, it says once, few, many or a class for expanded clones.

cdr3_nt: TGTGCCAGCAGCTCCCTCCGGGGGCGCACAGATACGCAGTATTTT; cdr3_aa: CASSSLRGRTDTQYF; j_call: TRBJ2-3; d_call: -; clone_size: -; v_call: TRBV7-6
cdr3_nt: TGCGCCAGCAGCTTCAGGGGATTCGCAGATACGCAGTATTTT; cdr3_aa: CASSFRGFADTQYF; j_call: TRBJ2-3; d_call: -; clone_size: few; v_call: TRBV5-1
cdr3_nt: TGTGCTAGTCGCCTTTTCGAAGGGGCTGAAGCTTTCTTT; cdr3_aa: CASRLFEGAEAFF; j_call: TRBJ1-1; d_call: -; clone_size: few; v_call: TRBV12-5
cdr3_nt: TGCGCCAGCAGCCAAGATATGCTAGCGGGGCTCACAGATACGCAGTATTTT; cdr3_aa: CASSQDMLAGLTDTQYF; j_call: TRBJ2-3; d_call: TRBD2; clone_size: many; v_call: TRBV4-1
cdr3_nt: TGTGCCAGCAGCGTTTCGCACGAGCAGTACTTC; cdr3_aa: CASSVSHEQYF; j_call: TRBJ2-7; d_call: -; clone_size: -; v_call: TRBV7-2
cdr3_nt: TGTGCCAGCAGAGCAGGGTTTGAGCAGTACTTC; cdr3_aa: CASRAGFEQYF; j_call: TRBJ2-7; d_call: -; clone_size: many; v_call: TRBV28
cdr3_nt: TGTGCCAGCAGCCCACTTACCGGGGAGCTGTTTTTT; cdr3_aa: CASSPLTGELFF; j_call: TRBJ2-2; d_call: -; clone_size: few; v_call: TRBV5-4
cdr3_nt: TGCGCCAGCAGCCAAGCCGAGGGTGCGGACATTCAGTACTTC; cdr3_aa: CASSQAEGADIQYF; j_call: TRBJ2-4; d_call: -; clone_size: -; v_call: TRBV4-3
cdr3_nt: TGTGCCAGCAGCGACCCGAGACAGGGGGCTGCCAAAAACATTCAGTACTTC; cdr3_aa: CASSDPRQGAAKNIQYF; j_call: TRBJ2-4; d_call: TRBD1; clone_size: once; v_call: TRBV28
cdr3_nt: TGTGCCTCGGGAGGGGGTAGCGGGGGTTCTAGTTCCACAGATACGCAGTATTTT; cdr3_aa: CASGGGSGGSSSTDTQYF; j_call: TRBJ2-3; d_call: TRBD2; clone_size: few; v_call: TRBV24-1
cdr3_nt: TGTGCCTCACCGGGGTCTTGGACAGATACGCAGTATTTT; cdr3_aa: CASPGSWTDTQYF; j_call: TRBJ2-3; d_call: -; clone_size: few; v_call: TRBV6-4
cdr3_nt: TGCGCCAGCAGCCAAGCGGGACACCCTATGTTTTTT; cdr3_aa: CASSQAGHPMFF; j_call: TRBJ1-4; d_call: -; clone_size: few; v_call: TRBV4-1
cdr3_nt: TGCGCCAGCAGCCCGCAGGACAGGGTGTACGAGCAGTACTTC; cdr3_aa: CASSPQDRVYEQYF; j_call: TRBJ2-7; d_call: TRBD1; clone_size: -; v_call: TRBV5-1
cdr3_nt: TGTGCCAGCAGTTGGGCGAACACCGGGGAGCTGTTTTTT; cdr3_aa: CASSWANTGELFF; j_call: TRBJ2-2; d_call: -; clone_size: many; v_call: TRBV12-3/TRBV12-4